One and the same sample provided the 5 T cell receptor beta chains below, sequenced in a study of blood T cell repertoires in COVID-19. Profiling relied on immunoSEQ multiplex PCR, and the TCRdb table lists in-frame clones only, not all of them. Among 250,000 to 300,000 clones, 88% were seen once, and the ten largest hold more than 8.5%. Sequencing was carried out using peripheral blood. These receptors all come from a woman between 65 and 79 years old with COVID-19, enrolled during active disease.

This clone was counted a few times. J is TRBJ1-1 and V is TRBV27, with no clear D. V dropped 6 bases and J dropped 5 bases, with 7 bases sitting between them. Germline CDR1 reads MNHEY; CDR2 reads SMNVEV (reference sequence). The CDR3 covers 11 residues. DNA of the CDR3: TGTGCCAGCAGGTCACGGACTGAAGCTTTCTTT. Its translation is CASRSRTEAFF.

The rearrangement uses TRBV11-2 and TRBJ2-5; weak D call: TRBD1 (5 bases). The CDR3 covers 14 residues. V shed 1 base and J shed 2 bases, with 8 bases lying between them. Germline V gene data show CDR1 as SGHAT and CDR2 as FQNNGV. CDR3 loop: CASSLAWTQETQYF. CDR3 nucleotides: TGTGCCAGCAGCTTAGCATGGACACAAGAGACCCAGTACTTC.

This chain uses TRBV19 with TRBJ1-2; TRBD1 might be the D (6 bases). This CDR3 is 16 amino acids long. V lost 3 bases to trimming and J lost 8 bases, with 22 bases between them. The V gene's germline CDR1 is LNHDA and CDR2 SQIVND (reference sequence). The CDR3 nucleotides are TGTGCCAGTAGTATTCATTCAGGGGAGGGCCCTTACGGCTACACCTTC. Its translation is CASSIHSGEGPYGYTF.

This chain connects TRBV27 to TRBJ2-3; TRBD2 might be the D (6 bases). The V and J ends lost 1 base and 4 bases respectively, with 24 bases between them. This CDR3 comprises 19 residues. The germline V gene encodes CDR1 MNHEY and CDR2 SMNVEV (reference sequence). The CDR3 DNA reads TGTGCCAGCAGTTTATGGGGTAACTTCCGGCGGGATTATCCAGATACGCAGTATTTT. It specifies CASSLWGNFRRDYPDTQYF.

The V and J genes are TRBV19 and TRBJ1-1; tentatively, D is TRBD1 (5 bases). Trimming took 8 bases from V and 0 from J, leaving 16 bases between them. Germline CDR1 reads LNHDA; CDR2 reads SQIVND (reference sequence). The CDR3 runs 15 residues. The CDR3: CASGIRQYMNTEAFF. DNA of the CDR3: TGTGCCAGTGGGATACGACAGTACATGAACACTGAAGCTTTCTTT.